These 9 T cell receptor beta chains were all obtained from the same sample, sequenced in a study of vaccination effects on CD4 cells after COVID-19. Antigen-specific CD4+ T cells were expanded (with viral peptide pools) by the ViraFEST assay ahead of sequencing. Culturing for about 10 days preceded CD4+ T cell isolation. BNT162b2 vaccine or mRNA-1273 vaccine was given to participants in two doses. Their antigens remain unidentified. The data were produced by immunoSEQ multiplex PCR, yet TCRdb's version contains in-frame clones alone and is incomplete. The table includes 20,000 to 25,000 clones, around 81% detected once. The specimen was CD4+ T cells from PBMCs cultured with SARS-CoV-2 spike peptides, collected after COVID-19 vaccination. The source of these receptors is a human donor who received a COVID-19 vaccine. Some clones in this sample may be carry-over from other donors' samples.

The V gene is TRBV5-5, the J gene TRBJ2-7, with TRBD1 matching 7 bases. Trimming took 4 bases from V and 5 from J; bases not matched to a gene: 6. CDR3 length equals 13 residues. Germline assignment: CDR1 SGHKS and CDR2 YYEKEE (reference sequence). The CDR3 DNA sequence: TGTGCCAGCAGCAGAACAGGGGCCCACGAGCAGTACGTC. Protein sequence: CASSRTGAHEQYV.

The genes are TRBV7-2 and TRBJ1-6; 9 bases match TRBD1. The CDR3 runs to 16 residues. With 5 bases clipped from V and 6 bases from J, the junction kept 8 bases outside the gene matches. Germline assignment: CDR1 SGHTA and CDR2 FQGNSA. CDR3 region: CASSHRGPKFNSPLHF. The CDR3 nucleotides are TGTGCCAGCAGCCACAGGGGGCCTAAATTTAATTCACCCCTCCACTTT.

V usage is TRBV24-1 and J usage is TRBJ1-2; D may be TRBD1 (6 bases). The germline CDR1 and CDR2 sequences are KGHDR and SFDVKD. V gave up 2 bases and J gave up 0 bases, with 9 bases separating them. This CDR3 has 15 residues. CDR3 in amino acids: CATSDSGVSNYGYTF. In nucleotides, the CDR3 is TGTGCCACCAGTGATTCAGGGGTCTCTAACTATGGCTACACCTTC.

The genes are TRBV19 and TRBJ1-1, with D perhaps matching TRBD1 (5 bases). Trimming pared 8 bases from V and 5 bases from J, leaving 12 bases between. CDR1 and CDR2 (germline): LNHDA, SQIVND (reference sequence). There are 12 residues in the CDR3. The CDR3 region is CASGTPWTEAFF. CDR3 DNA sequence: TGTGCCAGTGGGACCCCATGGACTGAAGCTTTCTTT.

The CDR3 DNA reads as TGCGCCAGCAGCCCTTTAGACCCCGGCACAGCCTACAATGAGCAGTTCTTC. It is translated as CASSPLDPGTAYNEQFF. J is TRBJ2-1 and V is TRBV5-1; D is undetermined. This CDR3 region has 17 residues. CDR1 is SGHRS and CDR2 is YFSETQ in the germline V gene. V shed 4 bases and J shed 2 bases, with 19 bases lying between them. Based on the CDR3 plus reference TRBV5-1 and TRBJ2-1, the full variable domain is KAGVTQTPRYLIKTRGQQVTLSCSPISGHRSVSWYQQTPGQGLQFLFEYFSETQRNKGNFPGRFSGRQFSNSRSEMNVSTLELGDSALYLCASSPLDPGTAYNEQFFGPGTRLTVL.

This chain links TRBV28 with TRBJ1-5; perhaps TRBD1 as D (5 bases). V lost 7 bases to trimming and J lost 9 bases, with 19 bases between them. CDR3 length: 14 amino acids. Germline values: CDR1 MDHEN, CDR2 SYDVKM. The DNA for the CDR3 is TGTGCCAGCATCCCGTTCACGGGGGTGAGGCCCCAGCATTTT. Its translation: CASIPFTGVRPQHF.

The rearrangement uses TRBV11-2 and TRBJ2-7; D ambiguous. Germline CDR1 and CDR2: SGHAT and FQNNGV. V was clipped by 0 bases and J by 1 base, with 16 bases between them. The CDR3 spans 17 residues. CDR3 residues: CASSLDPWRVDSYEQYV. As DNA, the CDR3 is TGTGCCAGCAGCTTAGATCCGTGGAGAGTCGATTCCTACGAGCAGTACGTC.

The CDR3 spells CASSLNTDTQYF. In DNA, the CDR3 is TGCGCCAGCAGCCTAAACACAGATACGCAGTATTTT. This chain uses TRBV5-1 with TRBJ2-3; D remains unclear. CDR3 length: 12 residues. CDR1 and CDR2 from the germline V gene are SGHRS and YFSETQ. Trimming shortened V by 4 bases and J by 2 bases, and 5 bases separated the two germline ends.

This chain connects TRBV24-1 to TRBJ2-1; no clear D gene. Per germline, CDR1 KGHDR and CDR2 SFDVKD. The ends were cut back, 5 bases at V and 6 bases at J, with 16 bases in the middle. This CDR3 has 15 amino acids. The CDR3 region has the DNA TGTGCCACCAGTGTCCCCCTCGACGGTTCCAATGAGCAGTTCTTC. It yields the protein CATSVPLDGSNEQFF.